The clone carrying this T cell receptor (beta chain) was seen once. The repertoire was sequenced with immunoSEQ multiplex PCR; TCRdb's copy has only in-frame clones and lacks some. Here the sample spans about 80,000 clones, around 83% being singletons. The sample is drawn from a study of control samples from healthy donors and cancer patients. Specimen: PBMCs. The clonotype was recovered from a man in his 60s with head and neck cancer.

This chain's CDR3 is CAWSEATPYGYTF. The CDR3, as DNA: TGTGCCTGGAGTGAAGCTACCCCTTATGGCTACACCTTC. The chain uses TRBV30 and TRBJ1-2; D ambiguous. The V end lost 1 base, the J end lost 5 bases, and 11 bases lay between the germline ends. Germline CDR1 reads GTSNPN; CDR2 reads SVGIG (reference sequence). This CDR3 region has 13 residues.